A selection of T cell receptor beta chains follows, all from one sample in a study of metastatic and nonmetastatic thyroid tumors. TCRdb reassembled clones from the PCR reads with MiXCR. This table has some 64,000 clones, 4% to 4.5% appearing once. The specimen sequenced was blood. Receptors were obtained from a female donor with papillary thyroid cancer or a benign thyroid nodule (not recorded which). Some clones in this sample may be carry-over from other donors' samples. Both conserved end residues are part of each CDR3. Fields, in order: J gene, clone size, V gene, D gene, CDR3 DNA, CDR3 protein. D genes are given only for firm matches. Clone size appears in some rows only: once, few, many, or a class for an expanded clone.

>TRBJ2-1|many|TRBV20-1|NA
TGCAGTGCTAGAACGGGCCGGGAGTCCAATGAGCAGTTCTTC
CSARTGRESNEQFF
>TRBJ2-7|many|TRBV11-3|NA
TGTGCCAGCAGCTTAGGGGGATCCCACGAGCAGTACTTC
CASSLGGSHEQYF
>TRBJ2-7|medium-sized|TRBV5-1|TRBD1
TGCGCCAGCAGCCCATGGAGACAGGGAGCCTACGAGCAGTACTTC
CASSPWRQGAYEQYF
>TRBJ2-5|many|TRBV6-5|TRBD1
TGTGCCAGCAGTTACTCCCGACAGGGGGTACAGACCCAGTACTTC
CASSYSRQGVQTQYF
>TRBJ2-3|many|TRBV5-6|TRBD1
TGTGCCAGCAGCTGGACAGGGGGAGAAGATACGCAGTATTTT
CASSWTGGEDTQYF
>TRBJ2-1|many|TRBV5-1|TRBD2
TGCGCCAGCAGCTTGGGGGGGGGGTCGGCCCTATACAATGAGCAGTTCTTC
CASSLGGGSALYNEQFF
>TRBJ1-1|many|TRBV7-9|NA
TGTGCCAGCAGCCACCCGAGCGGGGGGACTTTCTTT
CASSHPSGGTFF
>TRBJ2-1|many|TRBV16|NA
TGTGCCAGCAGCCTGGGTCTTCGCGGCCCCAATGAGCAGTTCTTC
CASSLGLRGPNEQFF
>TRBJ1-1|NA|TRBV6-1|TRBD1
TGTGCCAGCAGTCGACAGGGGGCCTCTAACACTGAAGCTTTCTTT
CASSRQGASNTEAFF
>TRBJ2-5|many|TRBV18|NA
TGTGCCAGCTCATCTCGACTTCTCCAAGAGACCCAGTACTTC
CASSSRLLQETQYF
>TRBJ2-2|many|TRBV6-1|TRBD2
TGTGCCAGCAGTTTGGGGGGGGGGAGCGGGGAGCTGTTTTTT
CASSLGGGSGELFF
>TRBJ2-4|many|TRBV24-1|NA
TGTGCCACCAGTGATACTGTGGGGGCCAAAAACATTCAGTACTTC
CATSDTVGAKNIQYF
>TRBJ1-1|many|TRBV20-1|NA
TGCAGTGCTAGTTTTTTTCGGGGAAACACTGAAGCTTTCTTT
CSASFFRGNTEAFF
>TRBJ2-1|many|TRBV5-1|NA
TGCGCCAGCAGCTTTAGCTCGGCGATATACAATGAGCAGTTCTTC
CASSFSSAIYNEQFF
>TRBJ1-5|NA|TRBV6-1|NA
TGTGCCAGCAGTGAGGTCGACAGGCCACATCAGCCCCAGCATTTT
CASSEVDRPHQPQHF
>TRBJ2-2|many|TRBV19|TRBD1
TGTGCCAGTAGTCGTACAGGGGTAAGGACCGGGGAGCTGTTTTTT
CASSRTGVRTGELFF
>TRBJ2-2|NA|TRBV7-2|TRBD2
TGTGCCAGCAGCTTAGGTTCTAGCGGCTTGATCACCGGGGAGCTGTTTTTT
CASSLGSSGLITGELFF
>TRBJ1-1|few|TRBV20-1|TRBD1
TGCAGTGCGAAACAGGGGGCGACTGAAGCTTTCTTT
CSAKQGATEAFF
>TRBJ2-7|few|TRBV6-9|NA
TGTGCCAGCATTAAGACCGGGGGCGGCGAGCAGTACTTC
CASIKTGGGEQYF
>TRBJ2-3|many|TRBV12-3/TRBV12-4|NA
TGTGCCAGCAGTACAGAGACAGGAGCAGATACGCAGTATTTT
CASSTETGADTQYF
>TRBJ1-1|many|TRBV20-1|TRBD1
TGCAGTGCTCGAAGTACCGGGACAGCGAACACTGAAGCTTTCTTT
CSARSTGTANTEAFF
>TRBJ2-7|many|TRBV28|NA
TGTGCCAGCAGTTTACGATACAAGGGATCCTACGAGCAGTACTTC
CASSLRYKGSYEQYF
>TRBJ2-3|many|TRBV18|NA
TGTGCCAGCTCACCAGGGTTCCCAGATACGCAGTATTTT
CASSPGFPDTQYF
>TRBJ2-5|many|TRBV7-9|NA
TGTGCCAGCAGCTCCACAGCTTCGGGACGCTTTGCAGAGACCCAGTACTTC
CASSSTASGRFAETQYF
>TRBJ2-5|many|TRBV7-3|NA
TGTGCCAGCAGCTCCAGGGGAAATGGGGAGACCCAGTACTTC
CASSSRGNGETQYF
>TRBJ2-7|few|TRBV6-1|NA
TGTGCCAGCAGGCTGACAGAACTAGGGTACGAGCAGTACTTC
CASRLTELGYEQYF
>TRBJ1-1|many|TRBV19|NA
TGTGCCAGTAGACCGGACGGTCTGAACACTGAAGCTTTCTTT
CASRPDGLNTEAFF
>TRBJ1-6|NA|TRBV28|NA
TGTGCCAGCAAGGAGGGACCTGCGTATAATTCACCCCTCCACTTT
CASKEGPAYNSPLHF